The present T cell receptor beta chain was sequenced within a study of CD8+ T cells in alopecia areata. Extracted RNA was reverse transcribed into cDNA, the sequencing template. Generated by immunoSEQ multiplex PCR, the TCRdb table keeps only in-frame clones and is missing some. Among approximately 98,000 clones listed, 45% to 60% were seen once. This CDR3 has 12 residues. Trimming cost V 3 bases and J 7 bases, with 7 bases left between them. Germline loops: CDR1 LGHNA, CDR2 YNFKEQ. The sample holds one count of this clone. In the same sample, other DNA sequences code for this CDR3. This sequence was found in a human donor with alopecia areata. The rearrangement uses TRBV4-2 and TRBJ2-1, with a possible D match to TRBD2 (6 bases). The sample was NKG2D-low CD8+ T cells sorted from blood. Here the CDR3 DNA reads TGTGCCAGCAGCCAGGGAGGTAATGAGCAGTTCTTC. It specifies CASSQGGNEQFF.